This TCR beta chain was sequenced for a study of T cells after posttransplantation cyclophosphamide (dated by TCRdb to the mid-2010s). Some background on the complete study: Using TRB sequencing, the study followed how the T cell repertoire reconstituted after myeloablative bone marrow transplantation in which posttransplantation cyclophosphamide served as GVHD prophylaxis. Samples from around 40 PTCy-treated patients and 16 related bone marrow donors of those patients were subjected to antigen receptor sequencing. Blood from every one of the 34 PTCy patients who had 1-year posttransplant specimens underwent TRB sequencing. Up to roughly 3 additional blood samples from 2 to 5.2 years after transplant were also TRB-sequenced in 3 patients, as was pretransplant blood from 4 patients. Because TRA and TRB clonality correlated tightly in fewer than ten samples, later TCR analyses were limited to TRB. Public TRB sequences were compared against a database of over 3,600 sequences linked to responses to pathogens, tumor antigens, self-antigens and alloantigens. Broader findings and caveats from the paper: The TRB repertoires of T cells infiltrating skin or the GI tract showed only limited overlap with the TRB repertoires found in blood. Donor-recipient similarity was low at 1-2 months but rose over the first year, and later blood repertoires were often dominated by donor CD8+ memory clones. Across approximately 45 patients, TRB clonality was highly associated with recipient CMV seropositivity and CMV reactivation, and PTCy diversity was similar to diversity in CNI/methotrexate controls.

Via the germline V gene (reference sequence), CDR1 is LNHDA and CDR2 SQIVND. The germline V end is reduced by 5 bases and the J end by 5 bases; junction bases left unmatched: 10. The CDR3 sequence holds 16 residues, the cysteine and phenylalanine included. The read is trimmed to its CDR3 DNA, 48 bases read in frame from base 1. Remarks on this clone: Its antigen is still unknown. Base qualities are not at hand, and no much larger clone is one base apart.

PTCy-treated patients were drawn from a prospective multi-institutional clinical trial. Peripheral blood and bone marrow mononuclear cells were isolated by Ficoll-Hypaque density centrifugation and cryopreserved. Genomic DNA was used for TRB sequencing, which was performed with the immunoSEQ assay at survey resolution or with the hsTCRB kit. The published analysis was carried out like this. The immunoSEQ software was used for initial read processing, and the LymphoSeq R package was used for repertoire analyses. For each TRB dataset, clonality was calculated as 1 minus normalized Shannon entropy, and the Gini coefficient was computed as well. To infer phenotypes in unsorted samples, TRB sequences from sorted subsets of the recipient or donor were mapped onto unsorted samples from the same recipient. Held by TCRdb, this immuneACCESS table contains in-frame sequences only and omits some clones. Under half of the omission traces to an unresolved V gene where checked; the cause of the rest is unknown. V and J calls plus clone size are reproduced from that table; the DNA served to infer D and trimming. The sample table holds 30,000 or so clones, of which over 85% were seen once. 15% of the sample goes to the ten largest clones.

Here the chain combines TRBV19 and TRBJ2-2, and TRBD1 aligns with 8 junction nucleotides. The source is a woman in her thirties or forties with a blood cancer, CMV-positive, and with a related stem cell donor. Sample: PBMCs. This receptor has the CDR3 CASSPFTGGRTGELFF. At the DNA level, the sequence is TGTGCCAGTAGTCCCTTCACAGGGGGACGTACCGGGGAGCTGTTTTTT.